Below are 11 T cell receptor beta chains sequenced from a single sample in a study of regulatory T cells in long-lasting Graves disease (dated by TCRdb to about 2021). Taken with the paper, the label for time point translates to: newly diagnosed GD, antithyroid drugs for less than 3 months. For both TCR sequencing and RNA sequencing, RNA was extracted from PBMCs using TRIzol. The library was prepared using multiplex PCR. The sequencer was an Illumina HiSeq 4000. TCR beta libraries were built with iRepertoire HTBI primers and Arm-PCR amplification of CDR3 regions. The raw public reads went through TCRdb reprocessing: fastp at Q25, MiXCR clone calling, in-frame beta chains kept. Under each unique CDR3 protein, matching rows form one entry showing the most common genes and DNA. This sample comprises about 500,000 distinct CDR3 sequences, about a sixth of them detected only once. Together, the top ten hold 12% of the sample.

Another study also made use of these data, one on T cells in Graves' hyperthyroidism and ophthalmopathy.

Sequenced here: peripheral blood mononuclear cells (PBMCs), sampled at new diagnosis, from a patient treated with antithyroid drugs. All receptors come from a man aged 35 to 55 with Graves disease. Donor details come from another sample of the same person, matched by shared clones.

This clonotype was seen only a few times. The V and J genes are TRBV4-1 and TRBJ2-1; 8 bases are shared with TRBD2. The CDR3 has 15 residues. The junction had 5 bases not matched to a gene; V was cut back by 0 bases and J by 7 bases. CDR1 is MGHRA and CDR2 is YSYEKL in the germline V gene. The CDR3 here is CASSQDQAGGNEQFF. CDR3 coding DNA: TGCGCCAGCAGCCAAGATCAGGCGGGGGGTAATGAGCAGTTCTTC.

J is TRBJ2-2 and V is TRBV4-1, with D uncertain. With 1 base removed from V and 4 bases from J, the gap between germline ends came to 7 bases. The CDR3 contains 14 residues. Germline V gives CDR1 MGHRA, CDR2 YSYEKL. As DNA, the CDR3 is TGCGCCAGCAGCCAAGTCAGTGGCACCGGGGAGCTGTTTTTT. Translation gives CASSQVSGTGELFF.

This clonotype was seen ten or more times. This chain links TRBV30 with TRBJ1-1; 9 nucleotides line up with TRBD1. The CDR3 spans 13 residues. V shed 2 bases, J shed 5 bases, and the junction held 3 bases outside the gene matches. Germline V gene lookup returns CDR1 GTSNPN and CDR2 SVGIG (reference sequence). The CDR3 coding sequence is TGTGCCTGGAGTACAGGGGGCGGAACTGAAGCTTTCTTT. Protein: CAWSTGGGTEAFF.

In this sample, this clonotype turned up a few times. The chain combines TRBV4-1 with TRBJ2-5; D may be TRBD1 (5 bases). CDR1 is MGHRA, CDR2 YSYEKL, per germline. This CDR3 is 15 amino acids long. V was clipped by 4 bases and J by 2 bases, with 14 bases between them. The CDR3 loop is CASSRYEGAQETQYF. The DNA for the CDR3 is TGCGCCAGCAGCCGTTATGAAGGGGCACAAGAGACCCAGTACTTC.

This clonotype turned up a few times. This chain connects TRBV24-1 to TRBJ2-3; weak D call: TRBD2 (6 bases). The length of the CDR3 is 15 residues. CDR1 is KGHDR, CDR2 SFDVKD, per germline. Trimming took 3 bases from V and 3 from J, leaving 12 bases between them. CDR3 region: CATSDRLGKTDTQYF. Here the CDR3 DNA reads TGTGCCACCAGTGATCGACTAGGGAAGACAGATACGCAGTATTTT.

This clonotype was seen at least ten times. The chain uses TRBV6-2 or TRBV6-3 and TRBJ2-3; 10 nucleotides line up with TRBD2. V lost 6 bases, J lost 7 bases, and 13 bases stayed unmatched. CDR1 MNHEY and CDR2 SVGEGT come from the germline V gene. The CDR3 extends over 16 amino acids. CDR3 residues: CASRDSAGGKGYTQYF. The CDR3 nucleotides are TGTGCCAGCAGAGATTCAGCGGGAGGGAAAGGATATACGCAGTATTTT.

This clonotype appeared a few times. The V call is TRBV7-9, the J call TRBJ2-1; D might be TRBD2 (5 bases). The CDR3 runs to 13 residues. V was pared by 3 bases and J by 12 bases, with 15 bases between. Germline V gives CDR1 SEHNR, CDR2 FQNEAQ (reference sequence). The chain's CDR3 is CASSLEAPGGQFF. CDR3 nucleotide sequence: TGTGCCAGCAGCTTGGAGGCGCCGGGCGGGCAGTTCTTC.

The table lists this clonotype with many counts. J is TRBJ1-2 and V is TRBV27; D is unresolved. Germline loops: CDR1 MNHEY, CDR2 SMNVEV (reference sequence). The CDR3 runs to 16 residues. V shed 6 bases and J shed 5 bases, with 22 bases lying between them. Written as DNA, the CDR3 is TGTGCCAGCAGGATACTCTCGGTATCCGGCCGTTATGGCTACACCTTC. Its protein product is CASRILSVSGRYGYTF.

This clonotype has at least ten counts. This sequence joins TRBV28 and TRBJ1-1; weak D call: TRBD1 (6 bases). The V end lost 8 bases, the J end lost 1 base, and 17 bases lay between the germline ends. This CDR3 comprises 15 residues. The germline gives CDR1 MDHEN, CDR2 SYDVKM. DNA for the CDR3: TGTGCCAGCTCAGGGGCAGGGGTGGCGAACACTGAAGCTTTCTTT. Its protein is CASSGAGVANTEAFF.

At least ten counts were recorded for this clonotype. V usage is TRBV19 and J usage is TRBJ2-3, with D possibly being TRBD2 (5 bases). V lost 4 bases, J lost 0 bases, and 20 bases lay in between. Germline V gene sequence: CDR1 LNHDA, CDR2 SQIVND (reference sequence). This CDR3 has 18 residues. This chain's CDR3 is CASSTRGIGGPSTDTQYF. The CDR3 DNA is TGTGCCAGTAGTACCCGTGGCATTGGCGGGCCTAGCACAGATACGCAGTATTTT.

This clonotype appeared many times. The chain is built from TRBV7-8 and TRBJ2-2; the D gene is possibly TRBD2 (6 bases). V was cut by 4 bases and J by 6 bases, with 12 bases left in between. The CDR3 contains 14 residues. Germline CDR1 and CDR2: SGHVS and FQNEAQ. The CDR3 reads CASSSEREAGELFF. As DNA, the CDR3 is TGTGCCAGCAGCTCAGAAAGGGAGGCCGGGGAGCTGTTTTTT. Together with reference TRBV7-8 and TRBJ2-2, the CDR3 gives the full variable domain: GAGVSQSPRYKVAKRGQDVALRCDPISGHVSLFWYQQALGQGPEFLTYFQNEAQLDKSGLPSDRFFAERPEGSVSTLKIQRTQQEDSAVYLCASSSEREAGELFFGEGSRLTVL.